The 5 T cell receptor beta chains reported below all come from one sample, sequenced in a study of T cell responses to AZD1222 COVID-19 vaccine. The table came from immunoSEQ multiplex PCR; TCRdb's copy has only in-frame clones and leaves some out. The sample holds about 120,000 clones, around 90% seen once. The sequencing here drew on peripheral blood, taken on day 0 of AZD1222 vaccination. The receptor set was obtained from an adult in good health.

The chain joins TRBV6-5 to TRBJ1-2; the D gene is possibly TRBD1 (6 bases). Trimming took 7 bases from V and 4 from J, leaving 10 bases between them. This CDR3 region has 12 residues. Per germline, CDR1 MNHEY and CDR2 SVGAGI. The CDR3 DNA reads as TGTGCCAGCAAGGGACAACTCTATGGCTACACCTTC. Encoded protein: CASKGQLYGYTF.

This sequence joins TRBV6-5 and TRBJ1-1, with 10 bases aligning to TRBD1. This CDR3 is 15 amino acids long. Trimming took 6 bases from V and 6 from J; bases not matched to a gene: 10. Germline V gene sequence: CDR1 MNHEY, CDR2 SVGAGI. CDR3 residues: CASRPSQGQGPEAFF. The CDR3, as DNA: TGTGCCAGCAGACCGAGCCAGGGACAGGGGCCTGAAGCTTTCTTT.

The rearrangement joins TRBV5-4 to TRBJ1-2; no clear D gene. The CDR3 covers 13 residues. V lost 0 bases to trimming and J lost 9 bases, with 12 bases between them. Germline V CDR1 and CDR2: SGHNT, YYREEE (reference sequence). The CDR3 loop is CASSLAEQFRYTF. The CDR3 DNA sequence: TGTGCCAGCAGCTTGGCCGAACAGTTCCGCTACACCTTC.

The rearrangement uses TRBV5-4 and TRBJ2-7; D unresolved. The CDR3 covers 12 residues. V was shortened by 1 base and J by 4 bases, with 6 bases between the two germline ends. Germline V gene sequence: CDR1 SGHNT, CDR2 YYREEE (reference sequence). In DNA form, the CDR3 reads TGTGCCAGCAGCTTGATAGGATACGAGCAGTACTTC. The encoded protein is CASSLIGYEQYF.

The CDR3 is CASSVETGSLGGYTF. The CDR3 DNA reads TGTGCCAGCAGCGTAGAGACAGGGAGTCTGGGCGGCTACACCTTC. The J gene is TRBJ1-2, the V gene TRBV9, with 7 positions matching TRBD1. The germline gives CDR1 SGDLS, CDR2 YYNGEE. Trimming at V came to 0 bases and at J to 8 bases, leaving 10 bases not matched to a gene. The CDR3 is made up of 15 amino acids.